Shown below are 10 T cell receptor beta chains from a single sample sequenced in a study of cytotoxic CD8 clonotypes in ibrutinib-treated CLL. Libraries were prepared by immunoSEQ multiplex PCR; TCRdb keeps only in-frame clonotypes and omits some of them. The data hold 300,000 to 400,000 clones, with 60% to 80% observed a single time. Specimen: PBMCs, collected after 36 months of ibrutinib treatment. The receptors were sampled from a human donor with chronic lymphocytic leukemia.

The rearrangement links TRBV28 to TRBJ2-7; D is unclear. The CDR3 totals 15 residues. Germline values: CDR1 MDHEN, CDR2 SYDVKM. The ends were cut back, 3 bases at V and 0 bases at J, with 12 bases in the middle. The CDR3 here is CASSLAHPDSYEQYF. The CDR3 DNA is TGTGCCAGCAGTTTGGCTCACCCAGACTCCTACGAGCAGTACTTC.

CDR3 protein: CSVASWVQGLIHEQYF. CDR3 DNA: TGCAGCGTTGCATCTTGGGTACAGGGCCTTATCCACGAGCAGTACTTC. The rearrangement uses TRBV29-1 and TRBJ2-7; weak D call: TRBD1 (6 bases). The V end was cut by 4 bases, the J end by 5 bases, with 24 bases between. The CDR3 totals 16 residues. Germline CDR1 reads SQVTM; CDR2 reads ANQGSEA.

The chain employs TRBV27 and TRBJ2-7; 7 bases line up with TRBD2. The V gene end was trimmed by 5 bases and the J gene end by 0 bases; junction bases not matched to a gene: 7. The CDR3 loop spans 15 amino acids. Germline loops: CDR1 MNHEY, CDR2 SMNVEV (reference sequence). CDR3 amino acids: CASSGGLENSYEQYF. The CDR3 DNA is TGTGCCAGCAGTGGCGGACTAGAGAACTCCTACGAGCAGTACTTC.

CDR3 residues: CSGGGEDTQYF. Written as DNA, the CDR3 is TGCAGCGGCGGCGGAGAAGATACGCAGTATTTT. The rearrangement uses TRBV29-1 and TRBJ2-3; D not certain. Between the trimmed V and J ends, which lost 7 bases and 5 bases, there was a span of 10 bases. The V gene's germline CDR1 is SQVTM and CDR2 ANQGSEA. This CDR3 is 11 amino acids long.

J is TRBJ1-3 and V is TRBV9; D not certain. The CDR3 totals 17 residues. Trimming took 2 bases from V and 0 from J, leaving 15 bases between them. The germline V gene has CDR1 SGDLS and CDR2 YYNGEE. The CDR3 is CASSVTPDRSSGNTIYF. CDR3 in DNA: TGTGCCAGCAGCGTGACGCCCGATCGAAGCTCTGGAAACACCATATATTTT.

V usage is TRBV7-3 and J usage is TRBJ2-1, with 10 bases lining up with TRBD2. This CDR3 spans 15 amino acids. CDR1 and CDR2 from the germline V gene are SGHTA and FQGTGA. Germline trimming cut 3 bases from V and 9 bases from J; bases unmatched to any gene: 8. The DNA for the CDR3 is TGTGCCAGCAGCTTTCGGCTAGCGGGAGCCCCTGAGCAGTTCTTC. This codes for CASSFRLAGAPEQFF.

This chain links TRBV28 with TRBJ2-1; possible D gene TRBD2, 6 bases. CDR1 and CDR2 from the germline V gene are MDHEN and SYDVKM. Between the trimmed V and J ends, which lost 6 bases and 7 bases, there was a span of 10 bases. This CDR3 spans 12 amino acids. The CDR3 region has the DNA TGTGCCAGCAGCTCGGGAGTTAATGAGCAGTTCTTC. Encoded protein: CASSSGVNEQFF.

The rearrangement uses TRBV5-1 and TRBJ1-1, with D unclear. Trimming pared 2 bases from V and 1 base from J, leaving 6 bases between. CDR3 length: 13 residues. Germline CDR1 SGHRS, CDR2 YFSETQ. CDR3 sequence (DNA): TGCGCCAGCAGCTTTACAGCGAACACTGAAGCTTTCTTT. It encodes CASSFTANTEAFF.

The chain uses TRBV18 and TRBJ2-7; no clear D gene. The V end lost 3 bases, the J end lost 5 bases, and 8 bases lay between the germline ends. Germline V gene lookup returns CDR1 KGHSH and CDR2 LQKENI. The CDR3 runs to 12 residues. CDR3 amino acids: CASSPDPDEQYF. The CDR3, as DNA: TGTGCCAGCTCACCGGACCCCGACGAGCAGTACTTC.

This clone is a singleton in its sample. The rearrangement uses TRBV4-1 and TRBJ2-3; 7 bases align to TRBD2. Germline V gene data show CDR1 as MGHRA and CDR2 as YSYEKL. V gave up 5 bases and J gave up 2 bases; unmatched junction bases: 16. The CDR3 sequence is 18 residues long. CDR3 residues: CASSFSRTRAGTTDTQYF. The CDR3 nucleotides read TGCGCCAGCAGCTTTAGCCGAACTCGAGCGGGGACCACAGATACGCAGTATTTT.